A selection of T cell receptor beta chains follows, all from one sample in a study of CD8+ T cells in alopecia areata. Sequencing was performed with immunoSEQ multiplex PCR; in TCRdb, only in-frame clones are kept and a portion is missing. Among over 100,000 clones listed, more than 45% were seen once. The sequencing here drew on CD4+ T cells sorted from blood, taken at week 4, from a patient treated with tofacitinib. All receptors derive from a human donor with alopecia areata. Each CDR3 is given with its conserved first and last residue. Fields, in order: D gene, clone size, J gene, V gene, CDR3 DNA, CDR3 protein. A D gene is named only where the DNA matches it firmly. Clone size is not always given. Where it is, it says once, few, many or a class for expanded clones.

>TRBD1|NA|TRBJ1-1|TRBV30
TGTGCCTGGAAAGACAGGGTTATGAACACTGAAGCTTTCTTT
CAWKDRVMNTEAFF
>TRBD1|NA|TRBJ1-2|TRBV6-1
TGTGCCAGCAGTGAAATGACAGGGACCTATGGCTACACCTTC
CASSEMTGTYGYTF
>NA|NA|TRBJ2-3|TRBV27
TGTGCCAGCAGTTTATGGGGCACAGATACGCAGTATTTT
CASSLWGTDTQYF
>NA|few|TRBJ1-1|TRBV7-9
TGTGCCAGCAGCTTATCCCCGGTGCGAAACACTGAAGCTTTCTTT
CASSLSPVRNTEAFF
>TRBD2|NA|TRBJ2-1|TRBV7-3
TGTGCCAGCAGCTTATGGAGCGGGACTAGATACAATGAGCAGTTCTTC
CASSLWSGTRYNEQFF
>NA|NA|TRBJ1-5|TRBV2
TGTGCCAGCGCGGGGTTAAGCAATCAGCCCCAGCATTTT
CASAGLSNQPQHF
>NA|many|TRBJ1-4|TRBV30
TGTGCCTGGAGTGAGGACATTTCAGCTGAAAAACTGTTTTTT
CAWSEDISAEKLFF
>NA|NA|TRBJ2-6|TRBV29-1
TGCAGCGTTGAAGATGGCGCGCGGGCTGGGGCCAACGTCCTGACTTTC
CSVEDGARAGANVLTF
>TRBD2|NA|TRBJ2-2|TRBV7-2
TGTGCCAGCCATAGCGGGAGGGTCGCCGGGGAGCTGTTTTTT
CASHSGRVAGELFF
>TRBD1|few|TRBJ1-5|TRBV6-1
TGTGCCAGCAGTATCCCAGGGGGAGATCAGCCCCAGCATTTT
CASSIPGGDQPQHF
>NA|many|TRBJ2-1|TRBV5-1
TGCGCCAGCAGCAGAGGGGACGGAATATACAATGAGCAGTTCTTC
CASSRGDGIYNEQFF
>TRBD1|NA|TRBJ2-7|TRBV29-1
TGCAGCGTTGAGGGACAGGGGCCCTACGAGCAGTACTTC
CSVEGQGPYEQYF
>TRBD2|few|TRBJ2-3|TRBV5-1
TGCGCCAGCAGCTTGGATGGTAGCGGGTTCACAGATACGCAGTATTTT
CASSLDGSGFTDTQYF
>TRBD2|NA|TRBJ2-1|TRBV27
TGTGCCAGCAGTTTCGCCGCGGGAGGACTCTACAATGAGCAGTTCTTC
CASSFAAGGLYNEQFF
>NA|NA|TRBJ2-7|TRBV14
TGTGCCAGCAGCCAGTCTAGGGTCGAGCAGTACTTC
CASSQSRVEQYF
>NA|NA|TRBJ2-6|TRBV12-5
TGTGCTAGTGGCCCTCGGCTCTCTGGGGCCAACGTCCTGACTTTC
CASGPRLSGANVLTF
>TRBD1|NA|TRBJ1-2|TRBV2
TGTGCCAGCATGCGGCAGGGGGTCAGCTATGGCTACACCTTC
CASMRQGVSYGYTF
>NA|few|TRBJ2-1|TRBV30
TGTGCCTGGAGTGAGTGGAGCTCCTACAATGAGCAGTTCTTC
CAWSEWSSYNEQFF
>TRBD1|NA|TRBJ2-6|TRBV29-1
TGCAGCGTTGAAGAAGTGGACAGGGGAGCATATGGGGCCAACGTCCTGACTTTC
CSVEEVDRGAYGANVLTF
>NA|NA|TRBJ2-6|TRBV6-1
TGTGCCAGCGTCCCGCCGGGGGCCAACGTCCTGACTTTC
CASVPPGANVLTF
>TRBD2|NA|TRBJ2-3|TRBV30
TGTGCCTGGAGTGTATTGGGCGGGAGCCCCGGTACGCAGTATTTT
CAWSVLGGSPGTQYF
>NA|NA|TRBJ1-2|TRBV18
TGTGCCAGCTCACTAACAAACCTCGGGAGTGCGGGGGCGTATGGCTACACCTTC
CASSLTNLGSAGAYGYTF
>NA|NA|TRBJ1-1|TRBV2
TGTGCCAGCAGTCGGGACATGGCGAACACTGAAGCTTTCTTT
CASSRDMANTEAFF
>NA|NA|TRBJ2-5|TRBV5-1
TGCGCCAGCAGCTTGAGGGGGAACCAAGAGACCCAGTACTTC
CASSLRGNQETQYF
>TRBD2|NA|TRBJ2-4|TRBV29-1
TGCAGCGTCGCTGGGGAGGGGGCCAAAAACATTCAGTACTTC
CSVAGEGAKNIQYF
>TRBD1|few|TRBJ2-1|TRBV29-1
TGCAGCGTTACTGGGACAGGCGATTACAATGAGCAGTTCTTC
CSVTGTGDYNEQFF
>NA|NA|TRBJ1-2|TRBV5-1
TGCGCCAGCAGCTTGGTGACAGCCTATGGCTACACCTTC
CASSLVTAYGYTF
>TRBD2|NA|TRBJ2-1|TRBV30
TGTGCCTGGACCACCCTAGCGGATCAGTTCTTC
CAWTTLADQFF
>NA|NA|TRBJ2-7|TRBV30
TGTGCCTGGAGTGTGGATCGTTACGAGCAGTACTTC
CAWSVDRYEQYF
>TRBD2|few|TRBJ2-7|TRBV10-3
TGTGCCATCCTTGGTACGGGGGGAAACGAGCAGTACTTC
CAILGTGGNEQYF
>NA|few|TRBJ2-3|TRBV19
TGTGCCAGTAGTACGTCCTCGCGGATGGGGGCAGATACGCAGTATTTT
CASSTSSRMGADTQYF
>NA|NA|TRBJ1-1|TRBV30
TGTGCCTGGAGTGTAACCGAAAGTGAAGCTTTCTTT
CAWSVTESEAFF
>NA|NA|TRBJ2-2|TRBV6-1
TGTGCCTGCCGGACCGGACTTAACACCGGGGAGCTGTTTTTT
CACRTGLNTGELFF
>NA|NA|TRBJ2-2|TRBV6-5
TGTGCCAGCAGTTACAGGCGGGGGAACACCGGGGAGCTGTTTTTT
CASSYRRGNTGELFF
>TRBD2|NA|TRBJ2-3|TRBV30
TGTGCCTGGAGTGGGGAGGGACGGAGCACAGATACGCAGTATTTT
CAWSGEGRSTDTQYF
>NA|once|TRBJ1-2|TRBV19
TGTGCCAGTACTTTGGCCCGGGGAGGCTACACCTTC
CASTLARGGYTF
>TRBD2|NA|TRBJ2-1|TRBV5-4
TGTGCCAGCAGCTTGGTGGGTAGCGGGAAGAATGAGCAGTTCTTC
CASSLVGSGKNEQFF
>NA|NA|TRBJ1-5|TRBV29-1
TGCAGCGTTGGAGCGGGACGAGATCAGCCCCAGCATTTT
CSVGAGRDQPQHF
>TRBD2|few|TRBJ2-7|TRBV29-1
TGCAGCGTTGAACGGCCCAGCGGGGCCTTATACGAGCAGTACTTC
CSVERPSGALYEQYF
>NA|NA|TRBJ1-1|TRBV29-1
TGCAGCGTTGAAGGGAGGGGGATGAACACTGAAGCTTTCTTT
CSVEGRGMNTEAFF
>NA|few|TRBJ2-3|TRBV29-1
TGCAGCGTTGGGGGGATGATGGGCAGTCCAGATACGCAGTATTTT
CSVGGMMGSPDTQYF